Sequencing of this TCR beta chain was carried out in a study of blood T cell repertoires in COVID-19. About the research overall: Donors in the United States, Italy and Spain gave samples during acute or convalescent COVID-19.

The germline V and J ends were trimmed by 7 bases and 0 bases, with 12 bases remaining between them. Germline-derived CDR1 and CDR2 are KGHDR and SFDVKD. This CDR3 is 15 amino acids long. Per the authors' pipeline: Estimates of nucleated cell counts were drawn from the amplification of reference gene primers. Assay: immunoSEQ multiplex PCR; the TCRdb copy retains only in-frame clones and omits some. That table is the source of V, J and clone size, and D and trimming were worked out from the DNA. The data show tens of thousands of clones, with around 84% seen just once and about an eighth held by the top ten.

The chain couples TRBV24-1 to TRBJ2-1; TRBD1 might be the D (6 bases). This TCR was sampled from a man aged 70-80 years with active COVID-19. Sequenced material: peripheral blood. CDR3 loop: CATRSADSSYNEQFF. CDR3 coding DNA: TGTGCCACCAGATCCGCGGACAGCTCCTACAATGAGCAGTTCTTC.